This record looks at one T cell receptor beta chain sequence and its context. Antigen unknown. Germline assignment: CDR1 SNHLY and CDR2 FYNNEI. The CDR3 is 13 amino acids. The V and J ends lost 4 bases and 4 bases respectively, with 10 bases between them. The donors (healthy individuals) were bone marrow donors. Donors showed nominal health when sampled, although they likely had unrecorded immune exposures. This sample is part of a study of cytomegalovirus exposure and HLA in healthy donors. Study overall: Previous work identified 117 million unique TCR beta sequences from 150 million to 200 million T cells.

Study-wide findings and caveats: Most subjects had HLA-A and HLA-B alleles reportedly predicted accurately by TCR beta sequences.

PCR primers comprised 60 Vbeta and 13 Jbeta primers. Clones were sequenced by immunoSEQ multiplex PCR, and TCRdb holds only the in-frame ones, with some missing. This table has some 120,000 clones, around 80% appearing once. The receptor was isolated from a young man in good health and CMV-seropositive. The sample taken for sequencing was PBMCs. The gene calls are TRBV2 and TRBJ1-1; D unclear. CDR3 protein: CASSGREATEAFF. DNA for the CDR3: TGTGCCAGCAGTGGTAGGGAGGCCACTGAAGCTTTCTTT.